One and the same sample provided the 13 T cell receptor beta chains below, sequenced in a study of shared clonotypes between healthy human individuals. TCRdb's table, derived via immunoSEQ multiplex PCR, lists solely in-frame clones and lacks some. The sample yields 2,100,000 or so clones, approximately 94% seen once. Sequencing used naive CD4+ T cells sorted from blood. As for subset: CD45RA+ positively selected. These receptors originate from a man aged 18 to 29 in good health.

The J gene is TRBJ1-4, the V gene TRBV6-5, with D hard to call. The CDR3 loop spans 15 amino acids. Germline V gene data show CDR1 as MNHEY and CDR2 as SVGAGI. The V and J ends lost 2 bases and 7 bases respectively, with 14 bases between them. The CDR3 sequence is CASSYAGLYGEKLFF. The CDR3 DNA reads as TGTGCCAGCAGTTACGCGGGATTGTACGGTGAAAAACTGTTTTTT.

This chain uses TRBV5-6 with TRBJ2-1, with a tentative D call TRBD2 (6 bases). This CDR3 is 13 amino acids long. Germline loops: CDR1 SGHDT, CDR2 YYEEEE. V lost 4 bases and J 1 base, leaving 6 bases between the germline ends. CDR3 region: CASSGGSYNEQFF. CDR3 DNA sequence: TGTGCCAGCAGCGGGGGGTCCTACAATGAGCAGTTCTTC.

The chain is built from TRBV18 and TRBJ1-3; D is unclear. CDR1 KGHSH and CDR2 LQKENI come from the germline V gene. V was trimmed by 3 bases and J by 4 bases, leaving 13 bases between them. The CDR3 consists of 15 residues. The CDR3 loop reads CASSPDPNPGNTIYF. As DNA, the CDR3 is TGTGCCAGCTCACCGGACCCTAATCCGGGAAACACCATATATTTT.

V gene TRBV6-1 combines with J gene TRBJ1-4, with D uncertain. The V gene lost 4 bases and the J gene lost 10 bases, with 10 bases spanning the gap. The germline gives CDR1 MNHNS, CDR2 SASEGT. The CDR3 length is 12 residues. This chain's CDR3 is CASSVRERKLFF. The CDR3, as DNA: TGTGCCAGCAGTGTCAGAGAGCGAAAACTGTTTTTT.

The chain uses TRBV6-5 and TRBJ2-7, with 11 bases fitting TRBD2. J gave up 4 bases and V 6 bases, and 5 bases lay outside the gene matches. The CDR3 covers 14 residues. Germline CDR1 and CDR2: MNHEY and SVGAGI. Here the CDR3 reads CASRSSGRQYEQYF. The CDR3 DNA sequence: TGTGCCAGCAGGTCTAGCGGGAGGCAGTACGAGCAGTACTTC.

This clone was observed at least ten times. CDR3 nucleotides: TGTGCCAGCAGTTCTGTTTGGGTCATCGGGGGGCCGAGCACAGATACGCAGTATTTT. Translation gives CASSSVWVIGGPSTDTQYF. The genes are TRBV28 and TRBJ2-3, with TRBD2 as a possible D gene (7 bases). The CDR3 spans 19 residues. Trimming removed 4 bases at V and 0 bases at J, with 23 bases between. CDR1 and CDR2 from the germline V gene are MDHEN and SYDVKM.

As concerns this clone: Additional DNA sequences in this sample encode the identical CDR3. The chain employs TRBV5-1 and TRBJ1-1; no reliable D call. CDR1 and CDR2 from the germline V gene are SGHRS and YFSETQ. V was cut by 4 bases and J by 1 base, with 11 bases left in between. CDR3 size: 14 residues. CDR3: CASSVTGQNTEAFF. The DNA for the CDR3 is TGCGCCAGCAGCGTTACGGGCCAGAACACTGAAGCTTTCTTT.

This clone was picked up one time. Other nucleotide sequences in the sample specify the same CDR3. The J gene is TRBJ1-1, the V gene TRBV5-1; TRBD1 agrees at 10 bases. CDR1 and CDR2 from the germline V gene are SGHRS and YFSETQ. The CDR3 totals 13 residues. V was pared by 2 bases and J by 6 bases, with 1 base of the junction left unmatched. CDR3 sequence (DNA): TGCGCCAGCAGCTTAGGACAGGGGGCTGAAGCTTTCTTT. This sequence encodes CASSLGQGAEAFF.

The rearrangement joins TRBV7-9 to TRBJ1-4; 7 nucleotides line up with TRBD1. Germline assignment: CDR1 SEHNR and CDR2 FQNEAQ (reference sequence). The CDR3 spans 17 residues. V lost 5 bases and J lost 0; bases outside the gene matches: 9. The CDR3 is CASSRTGRGATNEKLFF. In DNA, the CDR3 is TGTGCCAGCAGCCGGACAGGCAGAGGTGCAACTAATGAAAAACTGTTTTTT.

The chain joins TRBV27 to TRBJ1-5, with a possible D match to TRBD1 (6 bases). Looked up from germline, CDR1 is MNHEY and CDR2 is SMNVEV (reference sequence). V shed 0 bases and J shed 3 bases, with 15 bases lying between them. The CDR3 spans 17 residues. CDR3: CASSLSAPDSYNQPQHF. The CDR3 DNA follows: TGTGCCAGCAGTTTATCAGCCCCGGACAGCTACAATCAGCCCCAGCATTTT.

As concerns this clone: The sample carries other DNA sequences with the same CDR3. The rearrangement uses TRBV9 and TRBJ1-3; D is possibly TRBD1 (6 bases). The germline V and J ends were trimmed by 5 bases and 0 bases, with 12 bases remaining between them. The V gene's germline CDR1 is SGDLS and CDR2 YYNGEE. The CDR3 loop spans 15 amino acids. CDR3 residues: CASSDTGSSGNTIYF. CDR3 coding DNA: TGTGCCAGCAGTGATACAGGGAGCTCTGGAAACACCATATATTTT.

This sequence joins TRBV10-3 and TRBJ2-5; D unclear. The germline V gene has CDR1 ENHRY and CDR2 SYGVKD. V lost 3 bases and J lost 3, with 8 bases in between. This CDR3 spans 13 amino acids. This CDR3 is CAISDQAKETQYF. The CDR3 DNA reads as TGTGCCATCAGTGATCAGGCGAAAGAGACCCAGTACTTC.

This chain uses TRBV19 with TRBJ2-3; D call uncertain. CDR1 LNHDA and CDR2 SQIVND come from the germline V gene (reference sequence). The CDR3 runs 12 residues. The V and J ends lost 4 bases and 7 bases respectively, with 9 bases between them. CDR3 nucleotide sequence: TGTGCCAGTAGTAGAGACGGAAATACGCAGTATTTT. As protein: CASSRDGNTQYF. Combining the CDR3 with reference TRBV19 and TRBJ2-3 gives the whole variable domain DGGITQSPKYLFRKEGQNVTLSCEQNLNHDAMYWYRQDPGQGLRLIYYSQIVNDFQKGDIAEGYSVSREKKESFPLTVTSAQKNPTAFYLCASSRDGNTQYFGPGTRLTVL.